Listed below are T cell receptor beta chains from one sample, sequenced in a study of blood T cell repertoires in COVID-19. Profiling relied on immunoSEQ multiplex PCR, and the TCRdb table lists in-frame clones only, not all of them. The profile covers 200,000 to 300,000 clones, with around 80% appearing a single time and less than 6.5% taken by the ten largest. Material for sequencing was peripheral blood. These receptors came from a human donor in a cohort sampled during active COVID-19. The CDR3 runs from the conserved cysteine through the conserved F or W. Each record gives: D gene, J gene, V gene, clone size, CDR3 DNA, CDR3 protein. The D gene is left open where the match is weak. The size entry is marked missing in some rows and otherwise reads once, few, many or a size class.

d_call: TRBD1
j_call: TRBJ2-5
v_call: TRBV5-1
clone_size: -
cdr3_nt: TGCGCCAGCAGCTTGGCCGGGACAGGGGAGACGGAGACCCAGTACTTC
cdr3_aa: CASSLAGTGETETQYF

d_call: TRBD1
j_call: TRBJ1-2
v_call: TRBV18
clone_size: -
cdr3_nt: TGTGCCAGCTCACCGATAACAGGGGAGGGCTACACCTTC
cdr3_aa: CASSPITGEGYTF

d_call: -
j_call: TRBJ2-1
v_call: TRBV5-5
clone_size: once
cdr3_nt: TGTGCCAGCAGCTTGGACGGGACAAGCTCCTACAATGAGCAGTTCTTC
cdr3_aa: CASSLDGTSSYNEQFF

d_call: -
j_call: TRBJ1-2
v_call: TRBV2
clone_size: once
cdr3_nt: TGTGCCAGCAGGGAGGGACCGAACTATGGCTACACCTTC
cdr3_aa: CASREGPNYGYTF

d_call: TRBD2
j_call: TRBJ2-1
v_call: TRBV27
clone_size: -
cdr3_nt: TGTGCCAGCAGTCTTAACCCGACTAGCCCTCAGACGAATGAGCAGTTCTTC
cdr3_aa: CASSLNPTSPQTNEQFF

d_call: -
j_call: TRBJ2-2
v_call: TRBV20-1
clone_size: many
cdr3_nt: TGCAGTGCTAGTCAACTAGCAGCCGGGGAGCTGTTTTTT
cdr3_aa: CSASQLAAGELFF

d_call: -
j_call: TRBJ2-1
v_call: TRBV5-4
clone_size: -
cdr3_nt: TGTGCCAGCAGCGTGCCCCGGGAGCTACTACATGAGCAGTTCTTC
cdr3_aa: CASSVPRELLHEQFF

d_call: -
j_call: TRBJ2-7
v_call: TRBV24-1
clone_size: few
cdr3_nt: TGTGCCACCAGTGACCCCTTTAGTTACGAGCAGTACTTC
cdr3_aa: CATSDPFSYEQYF

d_call: -
j_call: TRBJ1-2
v_call: TRBV9
clone_size: -
cdr3_nt: TGTGCCAGCAGCGTAGGGGGGGCTAACTATGGCTACACCTTC
cdr3_aa: CASSVGGANYGYTF

d_call: TRBD1
j_call: TRBJ1-2
v_call: TRBV6-5
clone_size: once
cdr3_nt: TGTGCCAGCAGCCTCGACAGGGGGCGAGGCTACACCTTC
cdr3_aa: CASSLDRGRGYTF

d_call: TRBD1
j_call: TRBJ1-4
v_call: TRBV10-3
clone_size: -
cdr3_nt: TGTGCCATCAGTGAGTCCGCAGGGGGAGATAGAACTAATGAAAAACTGTTTTTT
cdr3_aa: CAISESAGGDRTNEKLFF

d_call: -
j_call: TRBJ2-3
v_call: TRBV7-9
clone_size: -
cdr3_nt: TGTGCCAGCAGCTTACAGGGATCCAGCACAGATACGCAGTATTTT
cdr3_aa: CASSLQGSSTDTQYF

d_call: -
j_call: TRBJ2-3
v_call: TRBV7-2
clone_size: -
cdr3_nt: TGTGCCAGCAGCTCCCTGGCCCTCGTGGATACGCAGTATTTT
cdr3_aa: CASSSLALVDTQYF

d_call: TRBD1
j_call: TRBJ2-7
v_call: TRBV5-1
clone_size: -
cdr3_nt: TGCGCCAGCAGAAAATGGGACAGGGTCTACGAGCAGTACTTC
cdr3_aa: CASRKWDRVYEQYF

d_call: TRBD2
j_call: TRBJ2-5
v_call: TRBV24-1
clone_size: -
cdr3_nt: TGTGCCACCAGTGATTTGCGAGCGGCTAGCGGAGACCAAGAGACCCAGTACTTC
cdr3_aa: CATSDLRAASGDQETQYF

d_call: -
j_call: TRBJ1-1
v_call: TRBV18
clone_size: -
cdr3_nt: TGTGCCAGCTCACCACCGGCGGGGGCTGAGACTGAAGCTTTCTTT
cdr3_aa: CASSPPAGAETEAFF

d_call: TRBD1
j_call: TRBJ2-3
v_call: TRBV4-1
clone_size: -
cdr3_nt: TGCGCCAGCAGCCAAACCGCGATAGGGGGCGCGACAGATACGCAGTATTTT
cdr3_aa: CASSQTAIGGATDTQYF

d_call: -
j_call: TRBJ1-2
v_call: TRBV5-4
clone_size: once
cdr3_nt: TGTGCCAGCAGCCGCCGAAGGGACAAGGATCCCAGTGGCTACACCTTC
cdr3_aa: CASSRRRDKDPSGYTF

d_call: -
j_call: TRBJ2-2
v_call: TRBV4-1
clone_size: -
cdr3_nt: TGCGCCAGCAGGGCAAAAGTCGGGGAGCTGTTTTTT
cdr3_aa: CASRAKVGELFF

d_call: -
j_call: TRBJ2-7
v_call: TRBV3-1/TRBV3-2
clone_size: -
cdr3_nt: TGTGCCAGCAGCCTTCACAGCGGCGGATCGTACGAGCAGTACTTC
cdr3_aa: CASSLHSGGSYEQYF

d_call: -
j_call: TRBJ2-1
v_call: TRBV25-1
clone_size: -
cdr3_nt: TGTGCCAGCAGTGAACTGAGGACAGTCCCTAATGAGCAGTTCTTC
cdr3_aa: CASSELRTVPNEQFF

d_call: -
j_call: TRBJ2-7
v_call: TRBV6-5
clone_size: -
cdr3_nt: TGTGCCAGCAAGACAGTTTCCTACGAGCAGTACTTC
cdr3_aa: CASKTVSYEQYF

d_call: TRBD1
j_call: TRBJ2-7
v_call: TRBV19
clone_size: -
cdr3_nt: TGTGCCAGTAGAGAAGGGGGCGCAAACTCCTACGAGCAGTACTTC
cdr3_aa: CASREGGANSYEQYF

d_call: TRBD2
j_call: TRBJ2-1
v_call: TRBV24-1
clone_size: -
cdr3_nt: TGTGCCACCAGTGATTTTGGTCTAGCGGGAGGAAGGGGTGAGCAGTTCTTC
cdr3_aa: CATSDFGLAGGRGEQFF

d_call: -
j_call: TRBJ1-2
v_call: TRBV6-5
clone_size: -
cdr3_nt: TGTGCCAGCGATAATTTGCCACTAGCTAACTATGGCTACACCTTC
cdr3_aa: CASDNLPLANYGYTF